These 15 T cell receptor beta chains originate from one sample sequenced in a study of T-cell reconstitution after alpha-beta-depleted transplantation in children. Unique molecular identifiers were used to barcode this TCRbeta library. TCRdb fed the PCR reads into MiXCR, producing one record per CDR3 protein. Here the sample spans more than 550,000 distinct CDR3 sequences, roughly a tenth being singletons. The specimen comprised PBMCs from the stem cell graft donor, sampled from the stem cell graft. The receptors were gathered from a human donor who donated a stem cell graft to a child with acute myeloid leukemia.

In this sample, this clonotype turned up a few times. The gene calls are TRBV7-8 and TRBJ2-7, with D unresolved. Trimming took 1 base from V and 0 from J, leaving 7 bases between them. Germline loops: CDR1 SGHVS, CDR2 FQNEAQ. The CDR3 covers 14 residues. CDR3 DNA: TGTGCCAGCAGCTTAGTCGTATACTCCTACGAGCAGTACTTC. Protein product: CASSLVVYSYEQYF.

The J gene is TRBJ2-3, the V gene TRBV29-1; D remains unclear. The germline V gene encodes CDR1 SQVTM and CDR2 ANQGSEA. The CDR3 runs 13 residues. V lost 3 bases and J lost 2, with 9 bases in between. Written as DNA, the CDR3 is TGCAGCGTTGAGACGGAAAACACAGATACGCAGTATTTT. This codes for CSVETENTDTQYF.

This clonotype turned up a few times. This CDR3 is CSVDGSYEQYF. The CDR3 region has the DNA TGCAGCGTGGACGGGTCCTACGAGCAGTACTTC. The chain carries TRBV29-1 and TRBJ2-7; D gene unclear. This CDR3 contains 11 residues. Germline CDR1 and CDR2: SQVTM and ANQGSEA. V shed 6 bases and J shed 1 base, with 7 bases lying between them.

The chain links TRBV19 to TRBJ1-1; a possible D gene is TRBD1 (6 bases). The CDR3 contains 17 residues. Germline values: CDR1 LNHDA, CDR2 SQIVND (reference sequence). Between the trimmed V and J ends, which lost 6 bases and 3 bases, there was a span of 23 bases. CDR3 in DNA: TGTGCCAGTAGCCCCTGGGGGCTTGGAAAACGAGACACTGAAGCTTTCTTT. The encoded protein is CASSPWGLGKRDTEAFF.

The V call is TRBV10-3, the J call TRBJ2-1, with 7 bases that match TRBD2. From germline, CDR1 is ENHRY and CDR2 SYGVKD. The ends lost 0 bases at V and 2 bases at J; junction bases unmatched: 10. The CDR3 runs to 18 residues. This CDR3 is CAISESSGGPSPYNEQFF. CDR3 DNA sequence: TGTGCCATCAGTGAGTCCTCGGGAGGTCCTTCCCCCTACAATGAGCAGTTCTTC.

V is TRBV7-2 and J is TRBJ2-2, with 8 bases identical to TRBD1. The CDR3 contains 17 residues. V gave up 3 bases and J gave up 8 bases; unmatched junction bases: 14. Germline V lookup: CDR1 SGHTA, CDR2 FQGNSA. Here the CDR3 DNA reads TGTGCCAGCAGCTTGGTTCGGGACAGGACCCGCCTTGGGGAGCTGTTTTTT. It translates to CASSLVRDRTRLGELFF.

This clonotype has just a few counts. The J gene is TRBJ1-2, the V gene TRBV6-2 or TRBV6-3, with 8 bases matching TRBD1. This CDR3 has 16 amino acids. Germline V lookup: CDR1 MNHEY, CDR2 SVGEGT. Trimming removed 0 bases from V and 4 bases from J; junction bases left unmatched: 7. The CDR3, as DNA: TGTGCCAGCAGTTACTCGACGGACAGGGTCCTCTATGGCTACACCTTC. This translates into CASSYSTDRVLYGYTF.

As regards this clonotype: A much larger clone lies one base from this, so it may be a read error. The CDR3 does not end in the conserved phenylalanine or tryptophan, so this is likely a read error. The chain carries TRBV9 and TRBJ2-1; the D gene is possibly TRBD1 (6 bases). The CDR3 spans 15 residues. The germline CDR1 and CDR2 sequences are SGDLS and YYNGEE. The CDR3 here is CASSVTGSSHNEQFS. CDR3 sequence (DNA): TGTGCCAGCAGCGTAACAGGGAGCTCCCACAATGAGCAGTTCTCC.

This clonotype appeared a few times. The rearrangement uses TRBV4-2 and TRBJ2-5, with TRBD2 matching 10 bases. With 0 bases clipped from V and 5 bases from J, the junction kept 9 bases outside the gene matches. The CDR3 runs to 17 residues. Per the germline V gene, CDR1 is LGHNA and CDR2 is YNFKEQ. In DNA form, the CDR3 reads TGTGCCAGCAGCCAAGATCCCAGCGGGAGGGCGGGGGAGACCCAGTACTTC. The encoded protein is CASSQDPSGRAGETQYF.

The table lists this clonotype with many counts. The chain carries TRBV27 and TRBJ2-7; D remains ambiguous. Per the germline V gene, CDR1 is MNHEY and CDR2 is SMNVEV (reference sequence). The CDR3 covers 13 residues. Trimming pared 0 bases from V and 3 bases from J, leaving 6 bases between. CDR3 sequence reads: CASSLSWGYEQYF. In nucleotides, the CDR3 is TGTGCCAGCAGTTTATCCTGGGGCTACGAGCAGTACTTC.

This clonotype was seen ten or more times. CDR3 sequence reads: CASSLLRGSEGVGYTF. DNA of the CDR3: TGTGCCAGCAGTTTATTAAGGGGCAGTGAAGGGGTTGGCTACACCTTC. This rearrangement joins TRBV28 to TRBJ1-2, with D possibly being TRBD1 (5 bases). The CDR3 sequence is 16 residues long. Germline V lookup: CDR1 MDHEN, CDR2 SYDVKM. V was trimmed by 1 base and J by 7 bases, leaving 19 bases between them.

This clonotype was observed a few times. This chain joins TRBV27 and TRBJ2-1, with 7 positions matching TRBD2. CDR1 and CDR2 (germline): MNHEY, SMNVEV (reference sequence). The CDR3 is made up of 17 amino acids. Losses at the gene ends were 2 bases for V and 2 bases for J; bases not matched to a gene: 9. The CDR3 spells CASSLREATAPYNEQFF. The CDR3 DNA reads TGTGCCAGCAGTTTACGGGAGGCCACGGCCCCCTACAATGAGCAGTTCTTC.

This sequence joins TRBV30 and TRBJ2-2, with 12 bases aligning to TRBD2. Germline CDR1 and CDR2: GTSNPN and SVGIG (reference sequence). V dropped 4 bases and J dropped 4; count of bases not matched to a gene: 4. This CDR3 comprises 15 residues. Here the CDR3 DNA reads TGTGCCTGGAACAAACTAGCGGGGGGCACCGGGGAGCTGTTTTTT. It yields the protein CAWNKLAGGTGELFF.

There are many counts of this clonotype. The J gene is TRBJ1-3, the V gene TRBV5-6, with 11 bases identical to TRBD1. The length of the CDR3 is 17 residues. V trimming: 2 bases; J trimming: 0 bases; junction bases outside the gene matches: 4. Germline V gives CDR1 SGHDT, CDR2 YYEEEE. The CDR3 loop is CASSFRTGGLSGNTIYF. The CDR3 bases are TGTGCCAGCAGCTTTCGGACAGGGGGCCTCTCTGGAAACACCATATATTTT.

The CDR3 coding sequence is TGTGCCAGTAGTGCAGACAGGGGGACAAACTATGGCTACACCTTC. The encoded protein is CASSADRGTNYGYTF. The V gene is TRBV19, the J gene TRBJ1-2, with TRBD1 matching over 9 bases. Germline CDR1 reads LNHDA; CDR2 reads SQIVND (reference sequence). This CDR3 contains 15 residues. The V gene end was trimmed by 5 bases and the J gene end by 2 bases; junction bases not matched to a gene: 6.